This TCR beta chain was captured by sequencing in a study of blood T cell repertoires in COVID-19. The overall study: The origin of the acute and convalescent COVID-19 samples was the United States, Italy and Spain.

Trimming pared 2 bases from V and 2 bases from J, leaving 10 bases between. The V gene's germline CDR1 is SNHLY and CDR2 FYNNEI. The CDR3 is 15 amino acids. Only a few counts were recorded for this clone. The protocol was immunoSEQ multiplex PCR, while the TCRdb copy is restricted to in-frame clones and leaves out a portion. In the table there are hundreds of thousands of clones, about 87% of which are singletons. Donors in Cohort 3 who had recovered were those with two negative PCRs, healthcare professional clearance, or resolution of their symptoms. The TCR was taken from a woman in her fifties or sixties who had recovered from COVID-19. The V and J genes are TRBV2 and TRBJ1-5; D gene ambiguous. Material for sequencing was PBMCs or T cells enriched from blood (not recorded which). CDR3 bases: TGTGCCAGCAGTGAAAAACTTGTAGGCAATCAGCCCCAGCATTTT. Its translation: CASSEKLVGNQPQHF. The whole variable domain, remainder taken from reference TRBV2 and TRBJ1-5, is EPEVTQTPSHQVTQMGQEVILRCVPISNHLYFYWYRQILGQKVEFLVSFYNNEISEKSEIFDDQFSVERPDGSNFTLKIRSTKLEDSAMYFCASSEKLVGNQPQHFGDGTRLSIL.